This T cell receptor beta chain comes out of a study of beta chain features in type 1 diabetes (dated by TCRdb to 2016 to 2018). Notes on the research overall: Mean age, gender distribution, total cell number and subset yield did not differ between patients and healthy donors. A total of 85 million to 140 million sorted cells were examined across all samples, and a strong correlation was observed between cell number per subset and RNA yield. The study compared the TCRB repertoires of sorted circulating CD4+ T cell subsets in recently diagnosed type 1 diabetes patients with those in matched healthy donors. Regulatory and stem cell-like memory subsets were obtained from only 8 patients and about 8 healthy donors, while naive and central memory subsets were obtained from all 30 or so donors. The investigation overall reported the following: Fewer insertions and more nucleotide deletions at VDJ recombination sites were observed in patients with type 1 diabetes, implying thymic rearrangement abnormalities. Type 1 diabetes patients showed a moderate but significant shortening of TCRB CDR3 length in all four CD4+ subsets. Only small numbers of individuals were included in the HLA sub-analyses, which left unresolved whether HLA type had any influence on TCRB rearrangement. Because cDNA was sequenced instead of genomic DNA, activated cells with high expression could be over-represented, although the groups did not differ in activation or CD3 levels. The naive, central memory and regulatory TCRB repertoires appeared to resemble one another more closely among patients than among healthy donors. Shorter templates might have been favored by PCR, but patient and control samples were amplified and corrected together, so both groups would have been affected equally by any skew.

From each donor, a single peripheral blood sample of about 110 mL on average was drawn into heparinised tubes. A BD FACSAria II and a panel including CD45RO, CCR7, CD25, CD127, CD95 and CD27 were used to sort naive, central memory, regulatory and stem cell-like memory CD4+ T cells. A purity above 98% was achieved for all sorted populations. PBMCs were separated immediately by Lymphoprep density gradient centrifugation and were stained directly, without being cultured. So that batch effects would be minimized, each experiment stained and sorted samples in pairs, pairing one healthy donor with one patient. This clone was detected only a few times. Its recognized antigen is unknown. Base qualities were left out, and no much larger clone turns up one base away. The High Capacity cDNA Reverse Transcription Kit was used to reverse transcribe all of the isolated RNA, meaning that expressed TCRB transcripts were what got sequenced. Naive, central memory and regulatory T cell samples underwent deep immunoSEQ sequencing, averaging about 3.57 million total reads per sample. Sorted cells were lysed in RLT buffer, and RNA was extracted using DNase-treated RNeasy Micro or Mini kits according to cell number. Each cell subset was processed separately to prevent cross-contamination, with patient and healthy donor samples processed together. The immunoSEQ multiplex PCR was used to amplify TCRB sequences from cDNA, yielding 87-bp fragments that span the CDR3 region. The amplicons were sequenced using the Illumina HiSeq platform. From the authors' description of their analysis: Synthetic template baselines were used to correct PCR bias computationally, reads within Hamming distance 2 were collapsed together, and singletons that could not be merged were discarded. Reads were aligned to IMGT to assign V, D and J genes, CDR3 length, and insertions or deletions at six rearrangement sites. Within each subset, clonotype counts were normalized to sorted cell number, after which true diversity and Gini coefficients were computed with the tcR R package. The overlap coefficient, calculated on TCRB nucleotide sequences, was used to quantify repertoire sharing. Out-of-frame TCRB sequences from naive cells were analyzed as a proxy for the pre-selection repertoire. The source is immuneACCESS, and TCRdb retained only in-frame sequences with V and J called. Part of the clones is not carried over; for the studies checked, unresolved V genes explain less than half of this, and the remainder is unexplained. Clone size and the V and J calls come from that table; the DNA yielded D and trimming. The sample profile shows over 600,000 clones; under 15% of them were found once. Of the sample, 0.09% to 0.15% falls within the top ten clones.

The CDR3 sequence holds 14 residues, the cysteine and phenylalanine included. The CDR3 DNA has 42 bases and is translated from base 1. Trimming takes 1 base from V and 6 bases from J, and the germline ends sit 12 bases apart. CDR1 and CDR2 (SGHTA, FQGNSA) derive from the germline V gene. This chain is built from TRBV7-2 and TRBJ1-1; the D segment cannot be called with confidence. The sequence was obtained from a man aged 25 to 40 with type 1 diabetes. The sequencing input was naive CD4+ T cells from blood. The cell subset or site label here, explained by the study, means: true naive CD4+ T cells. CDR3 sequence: CASSLVGRLPEAFF. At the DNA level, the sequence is TGTGCCAGCAGCTTAGTAGGCCGGCTCCCTGAAGCTTTCTTT. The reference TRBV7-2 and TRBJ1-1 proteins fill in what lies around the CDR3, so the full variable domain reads GAGVSQSPSNKVTEKGKDVELRCDPISGHTALYWYRQSLGQGLEFLIYFQGNSAPDKSGLPSDRFSAERTGGSVSTLTIQRTQQEDSAVYLCASSLVGRLPEAFFGQGTRLTVV.